These 24 T cell receptor beta chains came from one sample sequenced in a study of cytomegalovirus exposure and HLA in healthy donors. 60 Vbeta and 13 Jbeta primers were used in PCR. The repertoire was sequenced with immunoSEQ multiplex PCR; TCRdb's copy has only in-frame clones and lacks some. The sample has tens of thousands of clones; 62% are singletons. What was sequenced was PBMCs. The receptor set was obtained from a male donor in good health and CMV-seropositive.

This rearrangement joins TRBV5-8 to TRBJ2-7; D unclear. This CDR3 contains 16 residues. Germline V lookup: CDR1 SGHTS, CDR2 YDEGEE. V was pared by 3 bases and J by 0 bases, with 16 bases between. The CDR3 sequence: CASSSQLSISSYEQYF. In DNA form, the CDR3 reads TGTGCCAGCAGCTCCCAACTATCTATCAGCTCCTACGAGCAGTACTTC. Full variable domain (remainder filled in from reference TRBV5-8 and TRBJ2-7): EAGVTQSPTHLIKTRGQQATLRCSPISGHTSVYWYQQALGLGLQFLLWYDEGEERNRGNFPPRFSGRQFPNYSSELNVNALELEDSALYLCASSSQLSISSYEQYFGPGTRLTVT.

This rearrangement joins TRBV6-5 to TRBJ1-2; TRBD1 might be the D (6 bases). This CDR3 comprises 14 residues. Per the germline V gene, CDR1 is MNHEY and CDR2 is SVGAGI. Between the trimmed V and J ends, which lost 2 bases and 7 bases, there was a span of 14 bases. The CDR3 is CASSYVGGAGGYTF. The CDR3 DNA follows: TGTGCCAGCAGTTACGTCGGGGGGGCGGGTGGCTACACCTTC.

This rearrangement joins TRBV30 to TRBJ1-4; TRBD1 matches 7 bases. Germline CDR1 GTSNPN, CDR2 SVGIG (reference sequence). CDR3 length: 17 residues. With V trimmed by 1 base and J by 0 bases, 8 bases remained unmatched. The CDR3 region is CAWSENRGLATNEKLFF. CDR3 bases: TGTGCCTGGAGTGAGAACAGGGGACTTGCAACTAATGAAAAACTGTTTTTT.

This chain joins TRBV2 and TRBJ1-2; D ambiguous. This CDR3 has 14 residues. In germline, CDR1 is SNHLY, CDR2 FYNNEI. V lost 3 bases, J lost 4 bases, and 12 bases lay in between. CDR3 nucleotides: TGTGCCAGCAGTGATGGCAGGCTCGTCTATGGCTACACCTTC. This codes for CASSDGRLVYGYTF.

The chain combines TRBV28 with TRBJ2-7; D may be TRBD1 (5 bases). V lost 6 bases and J lost 2, with 14 bases in between. Germline V lookup: CDR1 MDHEN, CDR2 SYDVKM. The CDR3 length is 14 residues. CDR3 amino acids: CASRSYRRTYEQYF. The CDR3 coding sequence is TGTGCCAGCAGATCCTACAGGAGAACCTACGAGCAGTACTTC.

J is TRBJ1-1 and V is TRBV27, with D possibly matching TRBD1 (6 bases). Germline loops: CDR1 MNHEY, CDR2 SMNVEV (reference sequence). The CDR3 is made up of 15 amino acids. V was trimmed by 6 bases and J by 1 base, leaving 15 bases between them. The CDR3 DNA sequence: TGTGCCAGCAGCATCAAGACAGGCCGGAACACTGAAGCTTTCTTT. Residues: CASSIKTGRNTEAFF.

CDR3 bases: TGTGCCAGCAGCTTAGGTCAGACCTACGAGCAGTACTTC. Translation: CASSLGQTYEQYF. The genes are TRBV11-3 and TRBJ2-7; no definite D call. The CDR3 sequence is 13 residues long. V was pared by 1 base and J by 2 bases, with 6 bases between. The V gene's germline CDR1 is SGHNT and CDR2 YENEEA.

The CDR3 nucleotides are TGCAGCGCTCTGGACAGGGGAAGGTCCTACGAGCAGTACTTC. It specifies CSALDRGRSYEQYF. The chain couples TRBV29-1 to TRBJ2-7; 9 positions agree with TRBD1. The V segment lost 7 bases and the J segment 1 base; nucleotides outside the gene matches: 8. Per the germline V gene, CDR1 is SQVTM and CDR2 is ANQGSEA. This CDR3 contains 14 residues.

The chain links TRBV19 to TRBJ2-1; 8 bases line up with TRBD1. CDR1 LNHDA and CDR2 SQIVND come from the germline V gene (reference sequence). V was pared by 6 bases and J by 4 bases, with 2 bases of the junction left unmatched. CDR3 length equals 13 residues. The CDR3 DNA reads as TGTGCCAGTAGCACAGGGGGGTACAATGAGCAGTTCTTC. Translation gives CASSTGGYNEQFF.

V is TRBV15 and J is TRBJ2-2; D unresolved. The CDR3 runs to 13 residues. Germline CDR1 reads LNHNV; CDR2 reads YYDKDF (reference sequence). Deletions cut 0 bases from V and 6 bases from J, with 5 bases between. The CDR3 DNA is TGTGCCACCAGCAGAGATCCTCCCGGGGAGCTGTTTTTT. Translating it yields CATSRDPPGELFF.

The rearrangement links TRBV2 to TRBJ2-3, with D tentatively TRBD2 (6 bases). This CDR3 spans 15 amino acids. CDR1 and CDR2 (germline): SNHLY, FYNNEI. V was clipped by 10 bases and J by 0 bases, with 17 bases between them. Here the CDR3 DNA reads TGTGCCATGGTGAGCGGGTCCGCTAGCACAGATACGCAGTATTTT. This encodes CAMVSGSASTDTQYF. The whole variable domain, remainder taken from reference TRBV2 and TRBJ2-3, is EPEVTQTPSHQVTQMGQEVILRCVPISNHLYFYWYRQILGQKVEFLVSFYNNEISEKSEIFDDQFSVERPDGSNFTLKIRSTKLEDSAMYFCAMVSGSASTDTQYFGPGTRLTVL.

This chain joins TRBV6-1 and TRBJ1-6, with TRBD1 matching 7 bases. The CDR3 covers 15 residues. From germline, CDR1 is MNHNS and CDR2 SASEGT. With V trimmed by 5 bases and J by 9 bases, 10 bases remained unmatched. The CDR3 spells CASSHTEGASSPLHF. CDR3 sequence (DNA): TGTGCCAGCAGTCACACCGAGGGGGCAAGTTCACCCCTCCACTTT.

The chain has TRBV11-1 and TRBJ1-6; a weak D match, TRBD1 (6 bases). Germline CDR1 reads SGHAT; CDR2 reads FQDESV (reference sequence). V gave up 2 bases and J gave up 9 bases, with 14 bases separating them. This CDR3 region has 15 residues. CDR3 nucleotide sequence: TGTGCCAGCAGCTTACGTCGGGGGGCGAGTTCACCCCTCCACTTT. This encodes CASSLRRGASSPLHF.

This chain joins TRBV4-2 and TRBJ2-7, with TRBD2 matching 8 bases. The germline V gene encodes CDR1 LGHNA and CDR2 YNFKEQ. CDR3 length equals 19 residues. Unmatched junction bases numbered 15, after V lost 0 bases and J lost 2 bases. The CDR3 is CASSQEGGAGALLPYEQYF. The CDR3 nucleotides read TGTGCCAGCAGCCAAGAGGGGGGAGCGGGAGCGCTACTACCCTACGAGCAGTACTTC.

V is TRBV6-1 and J is TRBJ2-5; 11 positions match TRBD1. Matching the DNA end better, TRBJ2-7 makes the J call doubtful. The CDR3 consists of 12 residues. Germline V lookup: CDR1 MNHNS, CDR2 SASEGT. The CDR3 is CASGDRGGEQYF. DNA for the CDR3: TGTGCCAGCGGGGACAGGGGGGGCGAGCAGTACTTC.

J is TRBJ2-5 and V is TRBV28; 14 bases agree with TRBD2. Germline CDR1 is MDHEN and CDR2 is SYDVKM. The CDR3 is 16 amino acids. The trim removed 10 bases at V and 5 bases at J, leaving 12 bases unmatched. CDR3 region: CATSGLAGVGRETQYF. CDR3 DNA: TGTGCCACCTCGGGACTAGCGGGAGTTGGTAGGGAGACCCAGTACTTC.

There are a few counts of this clone. The rearrangement uses TRBV6-5 and TRBJ1-5, with 7 bases lining up with TRBD1. The CDR3 runs to 15 residues. With V trimmed by 6 bases and J by 4 bases, 9 bases remained unmatched. Germline V lookup: CDR1 MNHEY, CDR2 SVGAGI. The CDR3 region is CASSGRGDGNQPQHF. The CDR3, as DNA: TGTGCCAGCAGCGGCAGGGGGGATGGTAATCAGCCCCAGCATTTT.

The J gene is TRBJ1-4, the V gene TRBV19, with D possibly being TRBD1 (6 bases). CDR3 length: 15 amino acids. V lost 5 bases and J lost 8, with 18 bases in between. The V gene's germline CDR1 is LNHDA and CDR2 SQIVND (reference sequence). The DNA for the CDR3 is TGTGCCAGTAGTGACCGACAGGCATGGGGGGAAAAACTGTTTTTT. This gives the protein CASSDRQAWGEKLFF.

The chain is built from TRBV11-2 and TRBJ2-1; 14 bases map to TRBD2. Germline V gene sequence: CDR1 SGHAT, CDR2 FQNNGV. The CDR3 contains 16 residues. The trim removed 4 bases at V and 5 bases at J, leaving 4 bases unmatched. The CDR3 region is CASSSGLAGAHNEQFF. The CDR3 nucleotides are TGTGCCAGCAGCTCGGGACTAGCGGGAGCCCACAATGAGCAGTTCTTC.

This clone was seen a few times. The rearrangement joins TRBV14 to TRBJ2-7; tentative D call: TRBD1 (5 bases). V lost 4 bases and J lost 3, with 19 bases in between. Per germline, CDR1 SGHDN and CDR2 FVKESK. This CDR3 is 16 amino acids long. The CDR3: CASSRGPRLRFYEQYF. CDR3 nucleotide sequence: TGTGCCAGCAGCCGGGGCCCTCGACTGAGGTTCTACGAGCAGTACTTC.

This clone was picked up a small number of times. V and J are TRBV5-1 and TRBJ2-3; 11 bases are shared with TRBD2. Germline V lookup: CDR1 SGHRS, CDR2 YFSETQ. The V segment lost 8 bases and the J segment 3 bases; nucleotides outside the gene matches: 8. The CDR3 totals 15 residues. DNA of the CDR3: TGCGCCAGTTCCGGGACTAGCGGCCCTACAGATACGCAGTATTTT. Translated: CASSGTSGPTDTQYF.

The chain is built from TRBV14 and TRBJ2-2; TRBD1 agrees at 10 bases. This CDR3 has 16 residues. CDR1 SGHDN and CDR2 FVKESK come from the germline V gene. The junction had 10 bases not matched to a gene; V was cut back by 6 bases and J by 6 bases. The CDR3, as DNA: TGTGCCAGCAGGTCTACCGGGACAGGGGTCTCCGGGGAGCTGTTTTTT. This gives the protein CASRSTGTGVSGELFF.

The CDR3 sequence is CASSEAHGAYNEQFF. Written as DNA, the CDR3 is TGTGCCAGCAGTGAAGCGCACGGAGCTTACAATGAGCAGTTCTTC. The chain links TRBV6-1 to TRBJ2-1; D unresolved. Per germline, CDR1 MNHNS and CDR2 SASEGT. The CDR3 spans 15 residues. V lost 0 bases and J 4 bases, leaving 10 bases between the germline ends.

This clone was counted only a few times. V is TRBV7-2 and J is TRBJ2-1, with 9 positions matching TRBD2. The J segment lost 0 bases and the V segment lost 5 bases, leaving 2 bases of the junction unmatched. Germline values: CDR1 SGHTA, CDR2 FQGNSA. The CDR3 runs 15 residues. The CDR3 sequence is CASSPTSGSYNEQFF. CDR3 bases: TGTGCCAGCAGCCCGACTAGCGGCTCCTACAATGAGCAGTTCTTC.